What follows are 18 T cell receptor beta chains derived from one specimen sequenced in a study of T cells expressing NK-cell markers. TCRdb reprocessed the 5' RACE reads, with one entry per CDR3 protein and no DNA. Reported are approximately 440,000 distinct CDR3 sequences; the ten largest clones contain over 1.3%. The sample consisted of blood T cells: a sorted CD56 or NKG2C T cell subset, CD4+ or CD8+ T cells, or bulk PBMC T cells (not recorded which). These receptor sequences come from a woman in her forties or fifties in good health.

This rearrangement joins TRBV11-2 to TRBJ2-1; TCRdb's D call of TRBD2 is untestable without DNA. Germline assignment: CDR1 SGHAT and CDR2 FQNNGV. The CDR3 is 15 residues long. The CDR3 reads CASSAGTSGPNEQFF.

The chain has TRBV5-6 and TRBJ2-3; TCRdb's D call, TRBD2, is unchecked because there is no DNA. CDR1 is SGHDT and CDR2 is YYEEEE in the germline V gene. The CDR3 is 13 residues long. The CDR3 reads CASSPGTSDTQYF.

This rearrangement joins TRBV24-1 to TRBJ1-5. Germline loops: CDR1 KGHDR, CDR2 SFDVKD. This CDR3 has 15 amino acids. The CDR3 sequence: CATSDSGEAGQPQHF.

The chain carries TRBV12-3 or TRBV12-4 and TRBJ2-3. CDR3 length: 13 residues. CDR3 region: CASSLSGTDTQYF.

This chain joins TRBV25-1 and TRBJ1-1; the D call from TCRdb, TRBD1, cannot be confirmed without DNA. CDR1 is MGHDK and CDR2 is SYGVNS in the germline V gene. The length of the CDR3 is 14 residues. This CDR3 is CASSEWRGDTEAFF.

J is TRBJ2-2 and V is TRBV12-3 or TRBV12-4; the D call of TRBD2 rests on TCRdb alone, since no DNA is present to check it. The CDR3 sequence is 15 residues long. This chain's CDR3 is CASTTRDSRDGELFF.

The chain joins TRBV15 to TRBJ2-5. This CDR3 comprises 12 residues. The germline gives CDR1 LNHNV, CDR2 YYDKDF (reference sequence). CDR3 region: CATSWGQETQYF.

The CDR3: CASSYRQSNEKLFF. The V call is TRBV6-5, the J call TRBJ1-4. Germline lookup yields CDR1 MNHEY and CDR2 SVGAGI. The CDR3 totals 14 residues.

This rearrangement joins TRBV5-1 to TRBJ2-1; TCRdb outputs TRBD1, but without DNA this stays unchecked. The CDR3 extends over 16 amino acids. CDR1 is SGHRS and CDR2 is YFSETQ in the germline V gene. CDR3 region: CASSLAPDRVLNEQFF.

The CDR3 protein is CASSRDRLDTEAFF. The rearrangement links TRBV12-3 or TRBV12-4 to TRBJ1-1; the TRBD1 assignment by TCRdb is unverifiable without DNA. This CDR3 spans 14 amino acids.

The rearrangement joins TRBV10-3 to TRBJ2-1. In germline, CDR1 is ENHRY, CDR2 SYGVKD. The CDR3 is 16 amino acids. The CDR3 is CAISESTRTRYNEQFF.

The CDR3 sequence: CSAFLAGNSYEQYF. V is TRBV20-1 and J is TRBJ2-7; lacking DNA, the TRBD2 call made by TCRdb goes unchecked. CDR1 is DFQATT and CDR2 is SNEGSKA in the germline V gene (reference sequence). There are 14 residues in the CDR3.

The rearrangement joins TRBV12-3 or TRBV12-4 to TRBJ2-1; the TCRdb D gene call, TRBD2, has no DNA to confirm it. The CDR3 length is 17 residues. CDR3 sequence reads: CASSRTSGPTTNNEQFF.

The chain uses TRBV5-5 and TRBJ1-1. The CDR3 extends over 14 amino acids. Germline CDR1 reads SGHKS; CDR2 reads YYEKEE (reference sequence). The CDR3 region is CASSFFHTNTEAFF. Supplemented by reference TRBV5-5 and TRBJ1-1, the full variable domain reads DAGVTQSPTHLIKTRGQQVTLRCSPISGHKSVSWYQQVLGQGPQFIFQYYEKEERGRGNFPDRFSARQFPNYSSELNVNALLLGDSALYLCASSFFHTNTEAFFGQGTRLTVV.

The genes are TRBV4-1 and TRBJ2-1; no DNA is available, so the TRBD2 call from TCRdb remains unchecked. The CDR3 covers 16 residues. From germline, CDR1 is MGHRA and CDR2 YSYEKL. The CDR3 here is CASSQVAGVYGNEQFF.

The CDR3 sequence: CASLHLRMNTEAFF. The gene calls are TRBV12-3 or TRBV12-4 and TRBJ1-1. The CDR3 consists of 14 residues.

The chain is built from TRBV6-5 and TRBJ2-2; TCRdb lists TRBD1, though no DNA is available to test this call. Germline V CDR1 and CDR2: MNHEY, SVGAGI. The CDR3 totals 17 residues. The CDR3 spells CASSYRQTGPFTGELFF.

V is TRBV5-1 and J is TRBJ1-1; TCRdb's D call, TRBD1, is unchecked because there is no DNA. From germline, CDR1 is SGHRS and CDR2 YFSETQ. The CDR3 is made up of 14 amino acids. The CDR3 sequence is CASSQRTPNTEAFF.